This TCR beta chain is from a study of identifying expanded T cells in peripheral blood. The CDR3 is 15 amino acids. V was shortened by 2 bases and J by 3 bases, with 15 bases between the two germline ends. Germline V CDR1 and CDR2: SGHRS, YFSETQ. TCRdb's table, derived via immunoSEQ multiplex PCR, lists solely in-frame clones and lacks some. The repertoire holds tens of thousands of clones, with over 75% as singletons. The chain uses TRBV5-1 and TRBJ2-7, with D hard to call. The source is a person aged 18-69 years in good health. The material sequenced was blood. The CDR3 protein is CASSFERGWNYEQYF. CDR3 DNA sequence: TGCGCCAGCAGCTTTGAGAGAGGTTGGAACTACGAGCAGTACTTC.